These T cell receptor beta chains were read from a single sample in a study of blood T cell repertoires in COVID-19. Measured with immunoSEQ multiplex PCR; TCRdb has only the in-frame clones, and not every one. The sample records 200,000 to 250,000 clones, approximately 78% being singletons. Sequencing was carried out using PBMCs or T cells enriched from blood (not recorded which). These receptors were collected from a man in his forties or fifties who had recovered from COVID-19. CDR3s include the opening cysteine and the closing phenylalanine or tryptophan. The D gene is left open where the match is weak. Size is stated for part of the rows, as once, few or many counts, or as a class when the clone is expanded.

j_gene	abundance	d_gene	v_gene	CDR3nt	CDR3aa
TRBJ2-2	few	-	TRBV19	TGTGCCAGTAGTATCCTCCCGGGAAGCAACACCGGGGAGCTGTTTTTT	CASSILPGSNTGELFF
TRBJ2-3	-	TRBD2	TRBV19	TGTGCCAGTAGTACCCAGACTAGCGGGTGGTCAGATACGCAGTATTTT	CASSTQTSGWSDTQYF
TRBJ2-3	-	-	TRBV12-5	TGTGCTAGTGCCTCGCGACAGGTGCCCTCCGATACGCAGTATTTT	CASASRQVPSDTQYF
TRBJ1-5	-	TRBD1	TRBV5-6	TGTGCCAGCAGCTTGGGCAGGGGGAGTCAGCCCCAGCATTTT	CASSLGRGSQPQHF
TRBJ2-3	once	TRBD1	TRBV5-1	TGCGCCAGCAGCTTGGGGGGTCTGGGACAGACAGATACGCAGTATTTT	CASSLGGLGQTDTQYF
TRBJ2-1	-	-	TRBV5-1	TGCGCCAGCAGCCGTGGGGGGACCTTCAATGAGCAGTTCTTC	CASSRGGTFNEQFF
TRBJ2-1	-	TRBD2	TRBV15	TGTGCCACCAGCAGAATGCGGGAGAGTTACAATGAGCAGTTCTTC	CATSRMRESYNEQFF
TRBJ2-1	few	-	TRBV5-6	TGTGCCAGCAGCTCCTCCCCGGGAGACTACAATGAGCAGTTCTTC	CASSSSPGDYNEQFF
TRBJ1-3	-	TRBD1	TRBV7-3	TGTGCCAGCAGCGTACCGGGACAGGGTACGAGCTCTGGAAACACCATATATTTT	CASSVPGQGTSSGNTIYF
TRBJ2-2	-	TRBD1	TRBV7-9	TGTGCCAGCAGCTCCCCGGGACAGGGGGCGACCGGGGAGCTGTTTTTT	CASSSPGQGATGELFF
TRBJ1-5	-	-	TRBV6-2/TRBV6-3	TGTGCCAGCAGTTACGAAGGAGGAGGTGTCTACATTGTTTCCCAGCATTTT	CASSYEGGGVYIVSQHF
TRBJ2-2	-	TRBD1	TRBV5-1	TGCGCCAGCAGCAAGGGACAGGGGGATCGTGGCACCGGGGAGCTGTTTTTT	CASSKGQGDRGTGELFF
TRBJ2-2	-	-	TRBV7-9	TGTGCCAGCAGCTTATTGAGTAACAGGGTTATCATCGGGGAGCTGTTTTTT	CASSLLSNRVIIGELFF
TRBJ2-5	medium-sized	TRBD1	TRBV7-9	TGTGCCAGCAGCTTAGGTGACAGGGGGATTCAAGAGACCCAGTACTTC	CASSLGDRGIQETQYF
TRBJ1-1	-	-	TRBV5-4	TGTGCCAGCAGCTTTAGGGGACATGCAGCTGAAGCTTTCTTT	CASSFRGHAAEAFF
TRBJ1-1	-	-	TRBV7-8	TGTGCCAGCAGCCCCCAGGGGACTGAAGCTTTCTTT	CASSPQGTEAFF
TRBJ1-2	-	-	TRBV20-1	TGCAGTGCTAGTCGGGGCTATGGCTACACCTTC	CSASRGYGYTF
TRBJ1-2	few	TRBD1	TRBV2	TGTGCCAGCAGTGGAACAGGGGCCTATGGCTACACCTTC	CASSGTGAYGYTF
TRBJ2-3	-	TRBD2	TRBV2	TGTGCCAGCAGTCGGGATAGCGGGGGGGCAGGTACGCAGTATTTT	CASSRDSGGAGTQYF
TRBJ2-7	-	TRBD1	TRBV7-9	TGTGCCAGCAGCTTAGTCGGGACAGGGGGCCGCTACGAGCAGTACTTC	CASSLVGTGGRYEQYF
TRBJ1-3	-	-	TRBV28	TGTGCCAGCAGTTTAGGGGCAACTGGAAACACCATATATTTT	CASSLGATGNTIYF
TRBJ2-3	-	-	TRBV9	TGTGCTAGCAACCGGGACTGGGGCACAGATACGCAGTATTTT	CASNRDWGTDTQYF
TRBJ2-2	-	TRBD2	TRBV2	TGTGCCAGCAGTGGGGAGGGCCCCGGGGAGCTGTTTTTT	CASSGEGPGELFF
TRBJ2-7	-	TRBD1	TRBV2	TGTGCCAGCAGTTTAAGACAGGGGGCGCCGGACGAGCAGTACTTC	CASSLRQGAPDEQYF
TRBJ1-6	-	-	TRBV7-3	TGTGCCAGCAGCACAACAGGGAATTCACCCCTCCACTTT	CASSTTGNSPLHF
TRBJ2-1	-	-	TRBV7-8	TGTGCCAGCAGCCACTCCCGGGAGAGAGGCGTCTTC	CASSHSRERGVF
TRBJ1-5	few	TRBD1	TRBV3-1/TRBV3-2	TGTGCCAGCAGCCTGGGACAGGATAGCAATCAGCCCCAGCATTTT	CASSLGQDSNQPQHF
TRBJ2-7	once	TRBD1	TRBV11-2	TGTGCCAGCAGCTGGTACAGGGGGACCTCCTACGAGCAGTACTTC	CASSWYRGTSYEQYF
TRBJ1-4	-	TRBD1	TRBV2	TGCGCTACAGGACAGGGCGGAAAACTGTTTTTT	CATGQGGKLFF
TRBJ1-1	-	TRBD1	TRBV12-3/TRBV12-4	TGTGCCAGCAGTTTAAGGACAGGGCGAGCTTTCTTT	CASSLRTGRAFF
TRBJ2-3	-	-	TRBV7-9	TGTGCCAGCACCGATCCGGGACTCAGCACAGATACGCAGTATTTT	CASTDPGLSTDTQYF
TRBJ2-2	-	TRBD2	TRBV5-1	TGCGCCAGCAGCCTTAGCGGGAGGGGCACCGGGGAGCTGTTTTTT	CASSLSGRGTGELFF
TRBJ1-2	once	-	TRBV5-4	TGTGCCAGCAGCTTGTTCGGCGAGGAGAGTGGCTACACCTTC	CASSLFGEESGYTF
TRBJ1-1	once	TRBD1	TRBV19	TGTGCCAGTAGTGCGGGACAGGGGGACACTGAAGCTTTCTTT	CASSAGQGDTEAFF
TRBJ2-5	-	-	TRBV9	TGTGCCAGCAGCAAGGTAGCTTCCGGAGAGACCCAGTACTTC	CASSKVASGETQYF
TRBJ1-2	-	-	TRBV3-1/TRBV3-2	TGTGCCAGCAGCCAAGCAGGAGGGGTCTATGGCTACACCTTC	CASSQAGGVYGYTF
TRBJ1-4	-	-	TRBV5-1	TGCGCCAGCAGCGCAAGGACAGCTAATGAAAAACTGTTTTTT	CASSARTANEKLFF
TRBJ2-5	-	TRBD1	TRBV19	TGTGCCAGTAGAAGGGGGCCGTACCAAGAGACCCAGTACTTC	CASRRGPYQETQYF
TRBJ1-5	-	TRBD1	TRBV19	TGTGCCAGTCGGACAGGGGATAATCAGCCCCAGCATTTT	CASRTGDNQPQHF
TRBJ1-5	-	TRBD1	TRBV3-1/TRBV3-2	TGTGCCAGCAGCCAAGGGACAGGGCGGAATCAGCCCCAGCATTTT	CASSQGTGRNQPQHF
TRBJ2-3	-	-	TRBV5-5	TGTGCCAGCAGTTCGAGGGACATCGGCGATACGCAGTATTTT	CASSSRDIGDTQYF
TRBJ1-3	-	-	TRBV24-1	TGTGCCACCAGTGACCCAGACAGTCCCACAGGAAACACCATATATTTT	CATSDPDSPTGNTIYF
TRBJ2-2	-	TRBD2	TRBV2	TGTGCCAGCAGTCGGACTAGCGCCAACACCGGGGAGCTGTTTTTT	CASSRTSANTGELFF
TRBJ2-7	-	-	TRBV18	TGTGCCAGCTCAGAACAGGGCAGCTACGAGCAGTACTTC	CASSEQGSYEQYF
TRBJ2-1	-	TRBD2	TRBV2	TGTGCCAGCTCCTCGGCCCGGGGAGGGGCGAATGAGCAGTTCTTC	CASSSARGGANEQFF
TRBJ1-2	-	TRBD1	TRBV7-8	TGTGCCAGCAGCAGGACAGGGGGCTGGGGCTACACCTTC	CASSRTGGWGYTF